These 21 T cell receptor beta chains were sequenced from one sample in a study of identical twins. TCRdb redid the calling of the 5' RACE reads with MiXCR, one entry per CDR3 protein. The data show 350,000 to 450,000 distinct CDR3 sequences, about 18% seen once. The sample taken for sequencing was naive T cells sorted from blood. The receptors derive from a man aged 50-59 years in good health.

Only a few counts were recorded for this clonotype. CDR3 in DNA: TGTGCCAGCAGTTTAGGCAGGGGGCTGAGTCAGCCCCAGCATTTT. Encoded protein: CASSLGRGLSQPQHF. This chain links TRBV6-5 with TRBJ1-5, with 8 nucleotides matching TRBD1. The ends lost 4 bases at V and 6 bases at J; junction bases unmatched: 8. Germline V CDR1 and CDR2: MNHEY, SVGAGI. The CDR3 is 15 residues long.

This clonotype appeared a few times. This chain links TRBV12-3 or TRBV12-4 with TRBJ2-3, with 8 positions matching TRBD1. J was trimmed by 3 bases and V by 4 bases; bases with no gene match: 12. This CDR3 has 17 residues. The CDR3 DNA follows: TGTGCCAGCAGTTCCCTACAGGGGGGACCTTTAACAGATACGCAGTATTTT. As protein: CASSSLQGGPLTDTQYF.

The chain carries TRBV7-9 and TRBJ1-2, with 8 bases that match TRBD1. Germline loops: CDR1 SEHNR, CDR2 FQNEAQ (reference sequence). With 5 bases clipped from V and 9 bases from J, the junction kept 14 bases outside the gene matches. This CDR3 has 15 residues. The CDR3 DNA follows: TGTGCCAGCAGCACCGGACAGGGAGGTTTAGGAAGCTACACCTTC. Its translation is CASSTGQGGLGSYTF.

This clonotype was detected a few times. The V gene is TRBV12-3 or TRBV12-4, the J gene TRBJ2-4; 10 positions agree with TRBD2. This CDR3 has 14 amino acids. The V gene end was trimmed by 7 bases and the J gene end by 8 bases; junction bases not matched to a gene: 8. CDR3: CASNTAGGGDIQYF. CDR3 nucleotides: TGTGCCAGCAATACAGCGGGGGGGGGAGACATTCAGTACTTC.

This clonotype was detected ten times or more. The J gene is TRBJ2-3, the V gene TRBV20-1; D remains ambiguous. Deletions cut 6 bases from V and 6 bases from J, with 13 bases between. Germline values: CDR1 DFQATT, CDR2 SNEGSKA (reference sequence). The CDR3 consists of 12 residues. The CDR3 region is CSAPPRWDTQYF. CDR3 coding DNA: TGCAGTGCCCCACCCCGTTGGGATACGCAGTATTTT.

In this sample, this clonotype turned up many times. V usage is TRBV4-3 and J usage is TRBJ2-1; D unresolved. The CDR3 runs 14 residues. Deletions cut 1 base from V and 4 bases from J, with 8 bases between. Germline lookup yields CDR1 LGHNA and CDR2 YSLEER. CDR3 loop: CASSQVHGYNEQFF. CDR3 DNA: TGCGCCAGCAGCCAAGTACACGGATACAATGAGCAGTTCTTC.

This clonotype was counted between two and nine times. The V and J genes are TRBV5-1 and TRBJ2-1; tentatively, D is TRBD2 (6 bases). V was clipped by 4 bases and J by 7 bases, with 21 bases between them. CDR1 SGHRS and CDR2 YFSETQ come from the germline V gene. The CDR3 spans 16 residues. The CDR3 DNA sequence: TGCGCCAGCAGCCCGTCGGGTCCCTGGGCGGGGAATGAGCAGTTCTTC. Translating gives CASSPSGPWAGNEQFF.

This clonotype was seen a handful of times. The CDR3 region is CASRTSRSGRAGETQYF. CDR3 coding DNA: TGTGCCAGCAGGACAAGTCGGAGCGGGAGGGCCGGGGAGACCCAGTACTTC. The chain links TRBV6-1 to TRBJ2-5, with 10 bases identical to TRBD2. Germline loops: CDR1 MNHNS, CDR2 SASEGT. With 6 bases clipped from V and 5 bases from J, the junction kept 15 bases outside the gene matches. CDR3 length equals 17 residues.

This clonotype was recorded only once. The chain combines TRBV18 with TRBJ2-3, with D possibly TRBD2 on 6 matching bases. Trimming shortened V by 6 bases and J by 3 bases, and 10 bases separated the two germline ends. Per germline, CDR1 KGHSH and CDR2 LQKENI. This CDR3 is built from 13 residues. CDR3 DNA sequence: TGTGCCAGCTCGAGACTAGAGACAGATACGCAGTATTTT. Its translation: CASSRLETDTQYF.

This chain uses TRBV20-1 with TRBJ2-2; 12 positions agree with TRBD2. Losses at the gene ends were 3 bases for V and 5 bases for J; bases not matched to a gene: 7. The CDR3 has 16 residues. Germline V CDR1 and CDR2: DFQATT, SNEGSKA (reference sequence). The CDR3 DNA sequence: TGCAGTGCTAGGGCTAGCGGGGGGGCCGGGACCGGGGAGCTGTTTTTT. It specifies CSARASGGAGTGELFF.

The chain links TRBV29-1 to TRBJ1-2; a possible D gene is TRBD1 (6 bases). The CDR3 extends over 11 amino acids. V was cut by 7 bases and J by 4 bases, with 10 bases left in between. Germline CDR1 SQVTM, CDR2 ANQGSEA. The DNA for the CDR3 is TGCAGCGGTAGGACAGTCTATGGCTACACCTTC. Amino acid sequence: CSGRTVYGYTF.

This clonotype was detected only a few times. This sequence joins TRBV5-5 and TRBJ2-7, with unresolved D. The V end lost 3 bases, the J end lost 3 bases, and 7 bases lay between the germline ends. The CDR3 has 12 residues. Per germline, CDR1 SGHKS and CDR2 YYEKEE (reference sequence). CDR3 loop: CASSSYHYEQYF. The CDR3 region has the DNA TGTGCCAGCAGCTCCTACCACTACGAGCAGTACTTC.

Many counts were recorded for this clonotype. The chain uses TRBV27 and TRBJ2-7; 9 bases line up with TRBD1. V shed 6 bases and J 5 bases; nucleotides not matched to a gene: 8. The length of the CDR3 is 14 residues. Germline loops: CDR1 MNHEY, CDR2 SMNVEV (reference sequence). The CDR3 nucleotides read TGTGCCAGCAGCGCCGGGACAGGGAATAACGAGCAGTACTTC. Residues: CASSAGTGNNEQYF.

V and J are TRBV7-9 and TRBJ1-2, with 12 bases fitting TRBD1. The ends lost 5 bases at V and 7 bases at J; junction bases unmatched: 8. The CDR3 has 15 amino acids. The germline V gene encodes CDR1 SEHNR and CDR2 FQNEAQ (reference sequence). The CDR3 here is CASSGPGQGASGYTF. In DNA, the CDR3 is TGTGCCAGCAGCGGACCGGGACAGGGGGCGAGTGGCTACACCTTC. The whole variable domain, filled in from reference TRBV7-9 and TRBJ1-2, reads DTGVSQNPRHKITKRGQNVTFRCDPISEHNRLYWYRQTLGQGPEFLTYFQNEAQLEKSRLLSDRFSAERPKGSFSTLEIQRTEQGDSAMYLCASSGPGQGASGYTFGSGTRLTVV.

This clonotype has only one observation. The chain combines TRBV4-1 with TRBJ2-7; maybe TRBD2 (6 bases). Germline-derived CDR1 and CDR2 are MGHRA and YSYEKL. CDR3 length: 15 residues. With 4 bases removed from V and 0 bases from J, the gap between germline ends came to 13 bases. For the CDR3, the DNA is TGCGCCAGCAGCCCTCTGCGGGGCAGCTCCTACGAGCAGTACTTC. Translation: CASSPLRGSSYEQYF.

V and J are TRBV29-1 and TRBJ1-5; D is undetermined. Germline V gene sequence: CDR1 SQVTM, CDR2 ANQGSEA. V gave up 6 bases and J gave up 1 base, with 13 bases separating them. The CDR3 has 14 residues. This CDR3 reads CSVLEGGSNQPQHF. CDR3 in DNA: TGCAGCGTCCTAGAGGGAGGAAGCAATCAGCCCCAGCATTTT.

This clonotype occurred a few times. V and J are TRBV7-6 and TRBJ2-1, with TRBD2 matching over 8 bases. The CDR3 is 17 residues long. After removal of 5 bases from V and 2 bases from J, the junction contained 11 bases not matched to a gene. The germline CDR1 and CDR2 sequences are SGHVS and FNYEAQ. The CDR3 spells CASSQQAGSGTYNEQFF. The CDR3 DNA sequence: TGTGCCAGCAGCCAGCAGGCGGGTAGCGGGACCTACAATGAGCAGTTCTTC.

This clonotype was seen only a few times. The V and J genes are TRBV19 and TRBJ2-3; 7 bases line up with TRBD1. CDR1 is LNHDA, CDR2 SQIVND, per germline (reference sequence). The V segment lost 6 bases and the J segment 1 base; nucleotides outside the gene matches: 7. This CDR3 region has 15 residues. DNA of the CDR3: TGTGCCAGTAGCCATCCCGGGACAGGCACAGATACGCAGTATTTT. It is translated as CASSHPGTGTDTQYF.

Only a few counts were recorded for this clonotype. The chain joins TRBV29-1 to TRBJ2-2; D not certain. The germline V and J ends were trimmed by 5 bases and 2 bases, with 12 bases remaining between them. The CDR3 sequence is 14 residues long. CDR1 is SQVTM, CDR2 ANQGSEA, per germline. The CDR3 region is CSVRLGANTGELFF. CDR3 sequence (DNA): TGCAGCGTTCGTCTCGGAGCAAACACCGGGGAGCTGTTTTTT.

This clonotype has only a few counts. This sequence joins TRBV20-1 and TRBJ2-7, with D unclear. V was cut by 0 bases and J by 5 bases, with 14 bases left in between. The CDR3 consists of 14 residues. Germline V CDR1 and CDR2: DFQATT, SNEGSKA (reference sequence). CDR3 nucleotides: TGCAGTGCTAGAGATCGATTAGCTTTCGACGAGCAGTACTTC. It encodes CSARDRLAFDEQYF.

This clonotype was observed a few times. This sequence joins TRBV27 and TRBJ2-3, with 13 bases that match TRBD2. Per the germline V gene, CDR1 is MNHEY and CDR2 is SMNVEV (reference sequence). This CDR3 contains 18 residues. The V segment lost 4 bases and the J segment 0 bases; nucleotides outside the gene matches: 7. Written as DNA, the CDR3 is TGTGCCAGCAGTTCATCGACTAGCGGGGGGCTCAGCACAGATACGCAGTATTTT. It specifies CASSSSTSGGLSTDTQYF.